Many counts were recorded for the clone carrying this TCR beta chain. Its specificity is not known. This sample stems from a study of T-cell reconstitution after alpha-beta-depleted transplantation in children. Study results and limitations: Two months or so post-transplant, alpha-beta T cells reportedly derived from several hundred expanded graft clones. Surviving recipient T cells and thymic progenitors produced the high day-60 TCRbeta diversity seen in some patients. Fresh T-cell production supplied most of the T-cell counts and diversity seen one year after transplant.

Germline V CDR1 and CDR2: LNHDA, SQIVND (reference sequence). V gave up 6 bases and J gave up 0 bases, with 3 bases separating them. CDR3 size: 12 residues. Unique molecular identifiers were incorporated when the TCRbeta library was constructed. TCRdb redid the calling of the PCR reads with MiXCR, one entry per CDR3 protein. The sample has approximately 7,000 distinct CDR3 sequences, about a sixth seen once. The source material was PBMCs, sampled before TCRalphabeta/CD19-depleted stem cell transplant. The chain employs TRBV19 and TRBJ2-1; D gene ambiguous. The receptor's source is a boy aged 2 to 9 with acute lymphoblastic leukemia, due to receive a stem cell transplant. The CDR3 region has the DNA TGTGCCAGTAGAAGCTCCTACAATGAGCAGTTCTTC. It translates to CASRSSYNEQFF.